This T cell receptor (beta chain) was identified in a study of cytomegalovirus exposure and HLA in healthy donors. Study-wide context: T cells numbering about 180 million yielded some 120 million unique TCR beta sequences in an earlier analysis. Assignment to the Caucasian-associated ancestry cluster applied to more than 75% of the approximately 400 genotyped donors.

Findings of the study overall: It was shown in a later analysis that HLA-associated TCR beta chains were more clonally expanded than other, equally common chains. Segments of the TCR beta V type were, in most cases, productive about 90% or about 30% of the time in an earlier analysis.

In germline, CDR1 is MDHEN, CDR2 SYDVKM. The CDR3 is 14 amino acids. V was pared by 2 bases and J by 9 bases, with 14 bases between. Comment on this clone: Antigen specificity is unknown.

PCR primers comprised 60 Vbeta and 13 Jbeta primers. Data came from immunoSEQ multiplex PCR; TCRdb stores just in-frame clones and leaves some out. Its listing shows more than 95,000 clones. The sequenced material came from PBMCs. The receptor's source is a man in his forties in good health and CMV-seronegative. The V call is TRBV28, the J call TRBJ2-1; D call uncertain. Here the CDR3 reads CASSLVQVSGEQFF. The CDR3 DNA follows: TGTGCCAGCAGTTTAGTGCAGGTGTCTGGTGAGCAGTTCTTC.